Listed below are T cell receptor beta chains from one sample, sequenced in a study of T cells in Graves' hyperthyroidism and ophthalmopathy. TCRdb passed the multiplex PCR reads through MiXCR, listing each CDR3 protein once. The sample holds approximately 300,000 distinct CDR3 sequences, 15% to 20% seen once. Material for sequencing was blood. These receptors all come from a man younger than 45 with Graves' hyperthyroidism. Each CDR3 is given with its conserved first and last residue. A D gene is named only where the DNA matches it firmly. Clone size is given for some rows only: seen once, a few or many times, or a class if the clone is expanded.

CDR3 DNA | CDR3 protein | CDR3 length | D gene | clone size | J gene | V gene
TGCGCCAGCAGCCAAGATCCTCGACTAACCTACGAGCAGTACTTC | CASSQDPRLTYEQYF | 15 | - | - | TRBJ2-7 | TRBV4-1
TGTGCCAGTAGTTCCTTGATCAATCAGCCCCAGCATTTT | CASSSLINQPQHF | 13 | - | - | TRBJ1-5 | TRBV19
TGTGCCAGCAGCCCGACGGGACAGGGCAACGAGCAGTACTTC | CASSPTGQGNEQYF | 14 | TRBD1 | many | TRBJ2-7 | TRBV12-3/TRBV12-4
TGTGCCAGCAGTTCTGGCCTCTCCACAAGGGAGTCCCAGTACTTC | CASSSGLSTRESQYF | 15 | - | many | TRBJ2-5 | TRBV6-1
TGTGCCAGCATAGAAGAAGGGACAGGGGCCTACGAGCAGTACTTC | CASIEEGTGAYEQYF | 15 | TRBD1 | many | TRBJ2-7 | TRBV2
TGTGCCAGTCTACCGACTGGTACCTACGAGCAGTACTTC | CASLPTGTYEQYF | 13 | - | many | TRBJ2-7 | TRBV2
TGTGTCAGCAGTTTAGCGCTACGGTCCTACGAGCAGTACTTC | CVSSLALRSYEQYF | 14 | - | - | TRBJ2-7 | TRBV12-3/TRBV12-4
TGTGCCAGCAGCTTAATCCCCACCCACAGGGAGAGGCCGATAGATACGCAGTATTTT | CASSLIPTHRERPIDTQYF | 19 | - | many | TRBJ2-3 | TRBV11-1
TGTGCCATCAGTCCTGGCGTAAGGTTTCGTAACGAGCCCCAGCATTTT | CAISPGVRFRNEPQHF | 16 | - | - | TRBJ1-5 | TRBV10-3
TGTGCCAGCAGCTACGATGGGCAGGGACATGGCTACACCTTC | CASSYDGQGHGYTF | 14 | - | many | TRBJ1-2 | TRBV7-3
TGCGCCAGCAGCTTGGCCGGGACATCAAATGAAAAACTGTTTTTT | CASSLAGTSNEKLFF | 15 | - | - | TRBJ1-4 | TRBV5-1
TGTGCCTGGAGTGCGGACAGGGGGTATCAGCCCCAGCATTTT | CAWSADRGYQPQHF | 14 | TRBD1 | few | TRBJ1-5 | TRBV30
TGTGCCAGCATGTTACAGGATAATGAAAAACTGTTTTTT | CASMLQDNEKLFF | 13 | - | - | TRBJ1-4 | TRBV12-3/TRBV12-4
TGTGCCAGCAGCTCACGGGAGGACTCCTACAATGAGCAGTTCTTC | CASSSREDSYNEQFF | 15 | TRBD2 | many | TRBJ2-1 | TRBV7-9
TGTGCCAGCAGCTTACCACCGGGACAGGGTTCCTACGAGCAGTACTTC | CASSLPPGQGSYEQYF | 16 | TRBD1 | few | TRBJ2-7 | TRBV7-8
TGTGCCAGCTCACCAAAAGGTGAACTAGCCAAAAACATTCAGTACTTC | CASSPKGELAKNIQYF | 16 | - | many | TRBJ2-4 | TRBV18